Reported below is one T cell receptor (beta chain). What it binds is unknown. Method: immunoSEQ multiplex PCR; TCRdb's copy keeps in-frame clones and lacks some. Of 100,000 to 120,000 clones listed, approximately 96% are singletons. This record comes from a study of cytomegalovirus exposure and HLA in healthy donors. Study overall: It was reported in a later analysis that the roughly 120 validation repertoires used the same platform as the roughly 640 first-cohort repertoires. Regarding the study as a whole: Reported results showed that the classifier diagnosed cytomegalovirus status with high specificity and sensitivity.

A roughly 120-subject validation cohort, separate from the 666-subject first cohort, supplied the donors. This CDR3 has 15 residues. Germline CDR1 reads SGHVS; CDR2 reads FNYEAQ. V gave up 0 bases and J gave up 3 bases, with 9 bases separating them. This receptor was taken from a woman in her late teens or twenties in good health and CMV-seronegative. The rearrangement uses TRBV7-6 and TRBJ1-5; possible D gene TRBD1, 5 bases. Input material: PBMCs. The CDR3 here is CASSLASGYNQPQHF. The CDR3 coding sequence is TGTGCCAGCAGCTTAGCTTCAGGGTACAATCAGCCCCAGCATTTT.